This T cell receptor (beta chain) comes out of a study of T cell responses to AZD1222 COVID-19 vaccine. Study-level background: Pooling was applied to second doses at about 4 or about 12 weeks.

The table came from immunoSEQ multiplex PCR; TCRdb's copy has only in-frame clones and leaves some out. The sample lists some 150,000 clones; 90% were seen once. General observations from the study: Mapped onto spike, vaccine-associated CD4 TCRs spanned it and were dominant at 160-218 and 743-854. Targets within unmutated variant regions were reportedly found for nearly half of spike-specific TCRs. Donors were chiefly white British, with a greater number of females, and clonal diversity was perhaps underestimated.

This clone occurred once. Its matching antigen is unknown. The V and J ends lost 1 base and 5 bases, in that order; junction bases with no gene match: 2. There are 14 residues in the CDR3. Germline values: CDR1 KGHSH, CDR2 LQKENI. The specimen comprised peripheral blood, sampled on day 0 of AZD1222 vaccination. The chain combines TRBV18 with TRBJ2-7, with 10 positions matching TRBD1. The sequence was collected from an adult in good health. In nucleotides, the CDR3 is TGTGCCAGCTCACCACGGGACAGGGGCAACGAGCAGTACTTC. Its protein is CASSPRDRGNEQYF.